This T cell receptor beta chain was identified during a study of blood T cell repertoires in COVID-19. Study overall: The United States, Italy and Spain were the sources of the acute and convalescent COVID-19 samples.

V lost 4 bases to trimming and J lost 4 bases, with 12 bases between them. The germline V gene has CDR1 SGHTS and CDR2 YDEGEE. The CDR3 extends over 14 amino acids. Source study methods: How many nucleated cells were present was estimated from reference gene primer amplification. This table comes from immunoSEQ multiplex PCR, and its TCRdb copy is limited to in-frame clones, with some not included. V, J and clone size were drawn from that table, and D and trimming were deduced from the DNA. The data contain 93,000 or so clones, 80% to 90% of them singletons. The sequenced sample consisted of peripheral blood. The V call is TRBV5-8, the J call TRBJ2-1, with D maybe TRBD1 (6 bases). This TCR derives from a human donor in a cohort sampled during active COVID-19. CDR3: CASSPGQRYNEQFF. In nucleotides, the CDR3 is TGTGCCAGCAGCCCGGGACAACGGTACAATGAGCAGTTCTTC.